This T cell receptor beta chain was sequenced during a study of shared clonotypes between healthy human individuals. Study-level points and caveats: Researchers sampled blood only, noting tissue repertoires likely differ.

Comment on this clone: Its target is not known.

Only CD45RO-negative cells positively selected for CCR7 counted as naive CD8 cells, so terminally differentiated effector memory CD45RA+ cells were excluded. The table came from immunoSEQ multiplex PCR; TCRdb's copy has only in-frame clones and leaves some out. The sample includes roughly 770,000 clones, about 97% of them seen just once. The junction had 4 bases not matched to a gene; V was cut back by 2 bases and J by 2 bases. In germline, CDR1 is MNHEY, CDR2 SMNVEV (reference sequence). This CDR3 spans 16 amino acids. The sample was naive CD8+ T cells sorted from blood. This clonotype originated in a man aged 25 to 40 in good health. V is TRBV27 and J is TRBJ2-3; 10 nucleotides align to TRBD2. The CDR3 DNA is TGTGCCAGCAGTTTAAAAGGGACTAGCGCCACAGATACGCAGTATTTT. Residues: CASSLKGTSATDTQYF.